This TCR beta chain appears in the sequencing data of a study of T cell responses to AZD1222 COVID-19 vaccine. The CDR3 runs to 13 residues. Looked up from germline, CDR1 is LGHDT and CDR2 is YNNKEL (reference sequence). Deletions cut 4 bases from V and 3 bases from J, with 10 bases between. Assay: immunoSEQ multiplex PCR; the TCRdb copy retains only in-frame clones and omits some. The sample includes tens of thousands of clones, approximately 90% of them seen just once. This clone was seen more than once but under ten times. What it binds is not known. General observations from the study: Repertoires in all cases were sampled only once the peak T cell response had passed. The reported proportion of spike-specific TCRs targeting unmutated variant regions was nearly half. Spike-specific TCR breadth and depth were elevated following two AZD1222 doses. Possibly, clonal diversity was underestimated; donors were largely white British and included more females.

Material: peripheral blood, obtained on day 0 of AZD1222 vaccination. The chain combines TRBV3-1 (or the pseudogene TRBV3-2) with TRBJ2-7; D remains unclear. The origin of this receptor is an adult in good health. The CDR3 is CASSPLGDYEQYF. CDR3 in DNA: TGTGCCAGCAGCCCCCTAGGAGACTACGAGCAGTACTTC.